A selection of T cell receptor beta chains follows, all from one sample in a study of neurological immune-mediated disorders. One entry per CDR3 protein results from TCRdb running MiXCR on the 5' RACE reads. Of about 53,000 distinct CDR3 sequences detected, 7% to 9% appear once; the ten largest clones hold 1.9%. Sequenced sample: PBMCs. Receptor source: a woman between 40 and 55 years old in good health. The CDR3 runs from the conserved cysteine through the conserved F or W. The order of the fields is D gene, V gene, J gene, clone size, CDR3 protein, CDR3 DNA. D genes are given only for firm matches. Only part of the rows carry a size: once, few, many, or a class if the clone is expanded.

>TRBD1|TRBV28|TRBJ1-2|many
CASGQGARGYGYTF
TGTGCCAGCGGGCAGGGGGCGCGGGGCTATGGCTACACCTTC
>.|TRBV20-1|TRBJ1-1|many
CSARDLSTEAFF
TGCAGTGCTAGAGATCTAAGCACTGAAGCTTTCTTT
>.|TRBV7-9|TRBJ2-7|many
CASSPRGTDFYEQYF
TGTGCCAGCAGCCCCCGCGGGACAGATTTTTACGAGCAGTACTTC
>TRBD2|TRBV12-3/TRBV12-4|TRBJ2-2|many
CASSRLAVTTGELFF
TGTGCCAGCAGTCGCCTAGCGGTTACAACCGGGGAGCTGTTTTTT
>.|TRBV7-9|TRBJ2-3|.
CASSASTDTQYF
TGTGCCAGCAGCGCGTCCACAGATACGCAGTATTTT
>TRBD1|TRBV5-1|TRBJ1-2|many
CASSLGTGQGYTF
TGCGCCAGCAGCCTTGGGACAGGCCAAGGCTACACCTTC
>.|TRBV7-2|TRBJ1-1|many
CASSLFGDTEAFF
TGTGCCAGCAGCTTATTTGGGGACACTGAAGCTTTCTTT
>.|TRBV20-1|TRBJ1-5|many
CSARGGFIPGALNQPQHF
TGCAGTGCTAGAGGGGGATTCATCCCCGGGGCCCTAAATCAGCCCCAGCATTTT
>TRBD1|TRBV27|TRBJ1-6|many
CASSLDRGPNSPLHF
TGTGCCAGCAGTTTAGACAGGGGGCCTAATTCACCCCTCCACTTT
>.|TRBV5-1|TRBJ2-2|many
CASSLGQTNTGELFF
TGCGCCAGCAGCTTAGGACAGACGAACACCGGGGAGCTGTTTTTT
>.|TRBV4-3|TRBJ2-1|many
CASSQEGGRTNEQFF
TGCGCCAGCAGCCAAGAGGGCGGGCGGACTAATGAGCAGTTCTTC
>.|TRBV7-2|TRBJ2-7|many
CASTESSYEQYF
TGTGCCAGCACCGAAAGCTCCTACGAGCAGTACTTC
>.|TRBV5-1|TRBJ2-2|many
CASGGGANTGELFF
TGCGCCAGCGGGGGGGGCGCAAACACCGGGGAGCTGTTTTTT
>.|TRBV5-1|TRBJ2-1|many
CASSLKWGGSNEQFF
TGCGCCAGCAGCCTCAAATGGGGAGGATCCAATGAGCAGTTCTTC
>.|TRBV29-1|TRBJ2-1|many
CSVDDYNEQFF
TGCAGCGTTGACGACTACAATGAGCAGTTCTTC
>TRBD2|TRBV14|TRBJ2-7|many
CASSRPGTSGYEQYF
TGTGCCAGCAGCCGTCCCGGGACTAGTGGTTACGAGCAGTACTTC
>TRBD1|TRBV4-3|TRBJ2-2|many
CASSQVSGQGNTGELFF
TGCGCCAGCAGCCAAGTTTCGGGACAGGGTAACACCGGGGAGCTGTTTTTT
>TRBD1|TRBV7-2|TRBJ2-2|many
CASSEQGAPTGELFF
TGTGCCAGCAGCGAACAGGGGGCCCCTACCGGGGAGCTGTTTTTT
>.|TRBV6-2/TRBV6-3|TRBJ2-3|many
CASTNFADTQYF
TGTGCCAGCACTAACTTCGCAGATACGCAGTATTTT
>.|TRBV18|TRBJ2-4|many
CASSPVAEPHKNIQYF
TGTGCCAGCTCACCAGTGGCAGAGCCCCACAAAAACATTCAGTACTTC
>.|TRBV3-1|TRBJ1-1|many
CASSPLDGNTEAFF
TGTGCCAGCAGCCCCCTTGACGGGAACACTGAAGCTTTCTTT
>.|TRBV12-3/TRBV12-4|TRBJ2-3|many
CASSFGGSRADTQYF
TGTGCCAGCAGTTTTGGCGGTTCGAGGGCAGATACGCAGTATTTT
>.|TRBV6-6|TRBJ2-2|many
CASANRQGLTGELFF
TGTGCCAGCGCAAATCGGCAGGGGCTTACCGGGGAGCTGTTTTTT